This T cell receptor beta chain was captured by sequencing in a study of T cell responses to AZD1222 COVID-19 vaccine. General observations from the study: Rises in breadth and depth of Spike-specific TCRs came after two AZD1222 doses.

As regards this clone: Its antigen is not known.

The CDR3 runs to 15 residues. Deletions cut 1 base from V and 6 bases from J, with 15 bases between. Per the germline V gene, CDR1 is LGHNA and CDR2 is YNFKEQ. Clones were read by immunoSEQ multiplex PCR, and TCRdb kept only the in-frame ones, dropping some. The repertoire has tens of thousands of clones, roughly four fifths of them found once; the top ten carry roughly 25%. The sequences come from peripheral blood, collected 28 days after the second AZD1222 dose. The sequence came from an adult who received the AZD1222 COVID-19 vaccine. The chain uses TRBV4-2 and TRBJ1-1, with a weak D call TRBD1 (5 bases). CDR3 DNA sequence: TGTGCCAGCAGCCAAGTTGGGGGTTCTCGCCCTGAAGCTTTCTTT. Its protein product is CASSQVGGSRPEAFF.